The source of this T cell receptor (beta chain) is a study of neurological immune-mediated disorders. Time point indicated: longitudinal time-point 3. Trimming took 1 base from V and 7 from J, leaving 9 bases between them. CDR3 length: 13 residues. Using its own MiXCR run on the 5' RACE reads, TCRdb lists one record per CDR3 protein. The sample has fewer than 110,000 distinct CDR3 sequences, more than 10% seen once. The table lists this clonotype with many counts. V and J are TRBV12-3 or TRBV12-4 and TRBJ2-3; D may be TRBD1 or TRBD2 (5 bases each). The receptor's source is a female donor with HTLV-1-associated myelopathy (HAM/TSP). The sequenced material came from PBMCs. CDR3 residues: CASSLVGAHTQYF. The CDR3 DNA sequence: TGTGCCAGCAGTTTAGTCGGGGCACATACGCAGTATTTT.